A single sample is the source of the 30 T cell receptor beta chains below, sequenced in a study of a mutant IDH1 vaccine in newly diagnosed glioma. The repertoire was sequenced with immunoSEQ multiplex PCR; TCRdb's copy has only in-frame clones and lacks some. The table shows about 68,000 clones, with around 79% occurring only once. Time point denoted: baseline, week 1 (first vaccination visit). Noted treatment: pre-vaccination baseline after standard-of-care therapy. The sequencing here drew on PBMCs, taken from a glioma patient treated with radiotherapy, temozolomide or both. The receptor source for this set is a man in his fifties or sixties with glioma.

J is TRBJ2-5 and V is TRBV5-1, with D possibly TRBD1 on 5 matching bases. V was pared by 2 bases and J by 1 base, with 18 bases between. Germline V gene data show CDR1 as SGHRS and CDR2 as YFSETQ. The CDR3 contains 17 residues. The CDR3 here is CASSFWTSLIAQETQYF. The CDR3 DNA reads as TGCGCCAGCAGCTTCTGGACATCTCTTATTGCCCAAGAGACCCAGTACTTC.

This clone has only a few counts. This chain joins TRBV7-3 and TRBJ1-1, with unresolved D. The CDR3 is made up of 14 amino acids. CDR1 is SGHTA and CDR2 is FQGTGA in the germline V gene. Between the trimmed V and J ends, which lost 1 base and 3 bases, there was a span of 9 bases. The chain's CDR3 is CASSLNFPYTEAFF. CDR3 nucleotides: TGTGCCAGCAGCTTAAACTTCCCTTACACTGAAGCTTTCTTT.

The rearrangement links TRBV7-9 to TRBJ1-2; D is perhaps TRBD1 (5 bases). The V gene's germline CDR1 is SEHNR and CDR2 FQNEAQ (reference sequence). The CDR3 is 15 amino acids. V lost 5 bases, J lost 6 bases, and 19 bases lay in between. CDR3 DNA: TGTGCCAGCAGCCCCTTGGGGCTGTACTTCAATGGCTACACCTTC. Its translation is CASSPLGLYFNGYTF.

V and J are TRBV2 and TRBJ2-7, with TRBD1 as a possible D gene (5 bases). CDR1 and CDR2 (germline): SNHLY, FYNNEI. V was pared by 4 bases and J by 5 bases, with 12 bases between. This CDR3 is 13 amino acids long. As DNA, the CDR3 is TGTGCCAGCAGTGCCGAAGGGGCCCACGAGCAGTACTTC. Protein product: CASSAEGAHEQYF. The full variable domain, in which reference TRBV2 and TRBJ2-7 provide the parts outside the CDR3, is EPEVTQTPSHQVTQMGQEVILRCVPISNHLYFYWYRQILGQKVEFLVSFYNNEISEKSEIFDDQFSVERPDGSNFTLKIRSTKLEDSAMYFCASSAEGAHEQYFGPGTRLTVT.

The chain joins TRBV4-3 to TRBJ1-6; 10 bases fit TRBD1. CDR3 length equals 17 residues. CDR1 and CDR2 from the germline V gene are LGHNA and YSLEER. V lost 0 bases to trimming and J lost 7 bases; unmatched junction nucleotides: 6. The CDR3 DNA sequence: TGCGCCAGCAGCCAAGACCTCGACAGGGGGCCGAATTCACCCCTCCACTTT. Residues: CASSQDLDRGPNSPLHF.

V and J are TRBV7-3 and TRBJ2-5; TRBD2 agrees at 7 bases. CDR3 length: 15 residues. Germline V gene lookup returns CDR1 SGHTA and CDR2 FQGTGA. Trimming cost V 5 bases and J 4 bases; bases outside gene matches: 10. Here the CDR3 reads CASSPGLGMGETQYF. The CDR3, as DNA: TGTGCCAGCAGCCCCGGACTAGGGATGGGAGAGACCCAGTACTTC. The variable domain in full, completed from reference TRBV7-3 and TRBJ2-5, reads GAGVSQTPSNKVTEKGKYVELRCDPISGHTALYWYRQSLGQGPEFLIYFQGTGAADDSGLPNDRFFAVRPEGSVSTLKIQRTERGDSAVYLCASSPGLGMGETQYFGPGTRLLVL.

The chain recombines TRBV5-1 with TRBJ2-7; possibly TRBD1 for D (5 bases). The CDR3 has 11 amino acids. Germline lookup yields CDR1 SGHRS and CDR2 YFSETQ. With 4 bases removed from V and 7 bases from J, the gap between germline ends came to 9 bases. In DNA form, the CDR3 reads TGCGCCAGCAGCATTGACAGAGAGCAGTACTTC. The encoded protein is CASSIDREQYF. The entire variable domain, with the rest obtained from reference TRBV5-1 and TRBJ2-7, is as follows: KAGVTQTPRYLIKTRGQQVTLSCSPISGHRSVSWYQQTPGQGLQFLFEYFSETQRNKGNFPGRFSGRQFSNSRSEMNVSTLELGDSALYLCASSIDREQYFGPGTRLTVT.

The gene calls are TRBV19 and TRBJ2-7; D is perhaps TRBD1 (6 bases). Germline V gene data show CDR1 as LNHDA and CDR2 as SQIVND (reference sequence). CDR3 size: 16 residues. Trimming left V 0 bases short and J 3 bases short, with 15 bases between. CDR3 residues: CASSIEAGEPGYEQYF. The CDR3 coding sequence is TGTGCCAGTAGTATAGAAGCAGGGGAACCCGGCTACGAGCAGTACTTC.

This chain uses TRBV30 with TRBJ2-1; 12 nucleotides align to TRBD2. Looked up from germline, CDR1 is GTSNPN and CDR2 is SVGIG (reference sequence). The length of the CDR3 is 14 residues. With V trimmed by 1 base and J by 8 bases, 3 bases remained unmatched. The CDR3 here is CAWSGASGGDEQFF. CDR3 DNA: TGTGCCTGGAGTGGCGCTAGCGGGGGGGATGAGCAGTTCTTC. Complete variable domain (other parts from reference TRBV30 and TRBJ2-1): SQTIHQWPATLVQPVGSPLSLECTVEGTSNPNLYWYRQAAGRGLQLLFYSVGIGQISSEVPQNLSASRPQDRQFILSSKKLLLSDSGFYLCAWSGASGGDEQFFGPGTRLTVL.

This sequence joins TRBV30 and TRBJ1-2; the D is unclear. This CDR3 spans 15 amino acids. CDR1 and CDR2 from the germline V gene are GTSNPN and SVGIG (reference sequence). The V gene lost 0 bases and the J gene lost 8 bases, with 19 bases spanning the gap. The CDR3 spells CAWSVRYPAGSGYTF. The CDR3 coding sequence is TGTGCCTGGAGTGTACGGTACCCGGCGGGGAGCGGCTACACCTTC.

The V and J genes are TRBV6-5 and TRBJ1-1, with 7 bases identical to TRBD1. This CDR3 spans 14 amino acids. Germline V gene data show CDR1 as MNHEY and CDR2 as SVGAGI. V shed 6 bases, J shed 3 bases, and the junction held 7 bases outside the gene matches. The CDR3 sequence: CASSRQGAYTEAFF. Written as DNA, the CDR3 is TGTGCCAGCAGCCGACAGGGAGCCTACACTGAAGCTTTCTTT.

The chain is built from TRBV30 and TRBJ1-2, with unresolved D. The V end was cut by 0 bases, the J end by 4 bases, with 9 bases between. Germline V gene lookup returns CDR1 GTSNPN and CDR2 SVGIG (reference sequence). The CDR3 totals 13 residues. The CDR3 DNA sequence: TGTGCCTGGAGTGTACTGACTGGCTATGGCTACACCTTC. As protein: CAWSVLTGYGYTF.

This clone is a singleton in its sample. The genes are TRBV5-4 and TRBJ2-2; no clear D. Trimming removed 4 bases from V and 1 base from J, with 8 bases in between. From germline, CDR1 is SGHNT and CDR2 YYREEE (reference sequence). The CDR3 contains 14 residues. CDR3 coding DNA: TGTGCCAGCAGCCCCTTGAAGAACACCGGGGAGCTGTTTTTT. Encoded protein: CASSPLKNTGELFF.

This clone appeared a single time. This CDR3 is CASSVAGPSSETQYF. The CDR3 DNA reads as TGTGCCAGCAGCGTAGCTGGGCCCTCGAGCGAGACCCAGTACTTC. The chain has TRBV9 and TRBJ2-5; no firm D call. CDR3 size: 15 residues. Per germline, CDR1 SGDLS and CDR2 YYNGEE. The V gene lost 0 bases and the J gene lost 5 bases, with 14 bases spanning the gap.

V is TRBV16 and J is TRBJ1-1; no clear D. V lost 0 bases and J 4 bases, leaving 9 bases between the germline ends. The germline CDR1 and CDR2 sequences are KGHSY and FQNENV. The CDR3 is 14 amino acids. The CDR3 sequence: CASSQSMGSTEAFF. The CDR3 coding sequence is TGTGCCAGCAGCCAATCGATGGGGTCCACTGAAGCTTTCTTT.

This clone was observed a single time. The CDR3 DNA is TGTGCCACCAGCAGAGTAGGGGACGAGCAGTACTTC. Its translation: CATSRVGDEQYF. This chain connects TRBV15 to TRBJ2-7, with a tentative D call TRBD1 (5 bases). The CDR3 loop spans 12 amino acids. Trimming removed 1 base at V and 5 bases at J, with 6 bases between. Per germline, CDR1 LNHNV and CDR2 YYDKDF (reference sequence).

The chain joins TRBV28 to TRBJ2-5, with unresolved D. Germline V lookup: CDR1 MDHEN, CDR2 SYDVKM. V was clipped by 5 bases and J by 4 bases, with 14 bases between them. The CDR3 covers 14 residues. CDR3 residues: CASSPPTVRETQYF. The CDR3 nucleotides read TGTGCCAGCAGTCCCCCCACCGTCAGAGAGACCCAGTACTTC.

DNA for the CDR3: TGTGCCAGCAGCATAAGGGCTGGGGCCAACGTCCTGACTTTC. This encodes CASSIRAGANVLTF. This rearrangement joins TRBV7-3 to TRBJ2-6, with D unclear. Germline loops: CDR1 SGHTA, CDR2 FQGTGA. This CDR3 contains 14 residues. Trimming shortened V by 5 bases and J by 2 bases, and 7 bases separated the two germline ends.

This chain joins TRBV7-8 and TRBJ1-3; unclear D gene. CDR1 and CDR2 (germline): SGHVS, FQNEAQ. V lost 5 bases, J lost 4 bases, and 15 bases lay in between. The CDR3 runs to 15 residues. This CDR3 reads CASSQGSRSGNTIYF. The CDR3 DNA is TGTGCCAGCAGCCAAGGGTCGCGATCAGGAAACACCATATATTTT.

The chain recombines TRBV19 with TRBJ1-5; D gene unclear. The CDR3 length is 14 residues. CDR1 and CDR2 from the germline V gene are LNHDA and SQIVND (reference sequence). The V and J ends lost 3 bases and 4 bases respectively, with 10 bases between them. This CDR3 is CASSMGTVNQPQHF. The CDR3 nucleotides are TGTGCCAGTAGTATGGGAACAGTTAATCAGCCCCAGCATTTT.

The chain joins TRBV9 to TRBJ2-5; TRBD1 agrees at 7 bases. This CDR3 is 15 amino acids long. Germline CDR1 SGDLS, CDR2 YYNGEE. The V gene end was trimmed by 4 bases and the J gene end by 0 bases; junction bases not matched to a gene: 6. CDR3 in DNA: TGTGCCAGCAGCCCTCCAGGGACAGACCAAGAGACCCAGTACTTC. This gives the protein CASSPPGTDQETQYF.

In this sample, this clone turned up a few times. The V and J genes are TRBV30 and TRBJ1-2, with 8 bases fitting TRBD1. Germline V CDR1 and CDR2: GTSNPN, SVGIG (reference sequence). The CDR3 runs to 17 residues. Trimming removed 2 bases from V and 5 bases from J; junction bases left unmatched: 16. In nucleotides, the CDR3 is TGTGCCTGGAGTCCCCTCAAGGGGAGACAGGGGCCATATGGCTACACCTTC. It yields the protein CAWSPLKGRQGPYGYTF.

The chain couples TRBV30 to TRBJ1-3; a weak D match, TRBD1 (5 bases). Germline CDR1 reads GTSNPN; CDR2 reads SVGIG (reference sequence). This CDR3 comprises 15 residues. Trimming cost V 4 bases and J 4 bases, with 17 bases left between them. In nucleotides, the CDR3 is TGTGCCTGGAATCCATCGGGGCTCGTAGGAAACACCATATATTTT. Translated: CAWNPSGLVGNTIYF.

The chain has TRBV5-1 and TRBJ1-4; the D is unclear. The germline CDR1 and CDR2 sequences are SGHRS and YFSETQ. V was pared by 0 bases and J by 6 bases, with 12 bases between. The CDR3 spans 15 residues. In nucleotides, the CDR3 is TGCGCCAGCAGCTTGGATTTGTCAGCCTATGAAAAACTGTTTTTT. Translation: CASSLDLSAYEKLFF. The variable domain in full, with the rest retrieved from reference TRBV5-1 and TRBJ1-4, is KAGVTQTPRYLIKTRGQQVTLSCSPISGHRSVSWYQQTPGQGLQFLFEYFSETQRNKGNFPGRFSGRQFSNSRSEMNVSTLELGDSALYLCASSLDLSAYEKLFFGSGTQLSVL.

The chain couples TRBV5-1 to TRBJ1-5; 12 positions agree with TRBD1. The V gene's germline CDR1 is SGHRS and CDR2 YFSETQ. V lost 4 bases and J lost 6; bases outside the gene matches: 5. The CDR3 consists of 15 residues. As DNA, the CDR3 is TGCGCCAGCAGCCCGGGACAGGGGGCAAGTCAGCCCCAGCATTTT. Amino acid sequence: CASSPGQGASQPQHF. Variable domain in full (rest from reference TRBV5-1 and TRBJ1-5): KAGVTQTPRYLIKTRGQQVTLSCSPISGHRSVSWYQQTPGQGLQFLFEYFSETQRNKGNFPGRFSGRQFSNSRSEMNVSTLELGDSALYLCASSPGQGASQPQHFGDGTRLSIL.

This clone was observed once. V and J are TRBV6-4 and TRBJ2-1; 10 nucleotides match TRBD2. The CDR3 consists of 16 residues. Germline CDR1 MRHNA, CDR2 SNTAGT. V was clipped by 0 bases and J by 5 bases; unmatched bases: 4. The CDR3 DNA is TGTGCCAGCAGTGACTCTTACACTAGCGGGGACAATGAGCAGTTCTTC. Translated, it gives CASSDSYTSGDNEQFF.

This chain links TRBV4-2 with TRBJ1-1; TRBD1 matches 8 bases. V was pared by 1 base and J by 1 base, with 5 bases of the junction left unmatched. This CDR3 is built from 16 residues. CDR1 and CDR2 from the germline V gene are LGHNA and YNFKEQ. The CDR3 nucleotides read TGTGCCAGCAGCCAAGGTCCTGGACAGGGGAACACTGAAGCTTTCTTT. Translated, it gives CASSQGPGQGNTEAFF.

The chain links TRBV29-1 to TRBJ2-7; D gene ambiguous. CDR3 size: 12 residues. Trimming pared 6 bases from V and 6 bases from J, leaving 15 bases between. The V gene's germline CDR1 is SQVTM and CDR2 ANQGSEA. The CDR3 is CSVTSISGEQYF. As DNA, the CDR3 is TGCAGCGTGACCAGTATCTCGGGCGAGCAGTACTTC.

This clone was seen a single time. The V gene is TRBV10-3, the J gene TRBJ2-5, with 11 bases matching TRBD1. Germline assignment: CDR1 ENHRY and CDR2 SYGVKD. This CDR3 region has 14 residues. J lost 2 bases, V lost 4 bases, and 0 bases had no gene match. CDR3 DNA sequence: TGTGCCATCAGTGGGGACAGGGGGCAAGAGACCCAGTACTTC. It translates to CAISGDRGQETQYF.

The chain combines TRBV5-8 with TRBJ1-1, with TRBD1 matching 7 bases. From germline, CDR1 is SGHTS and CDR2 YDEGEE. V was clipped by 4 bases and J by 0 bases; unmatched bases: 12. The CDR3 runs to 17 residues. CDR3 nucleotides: TGTGCCAGCAGCCGCGTTACAGGGGCCACTTTGAACACTGAAGCTTTCTTT. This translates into CASSRVTGATLNTEAFF.